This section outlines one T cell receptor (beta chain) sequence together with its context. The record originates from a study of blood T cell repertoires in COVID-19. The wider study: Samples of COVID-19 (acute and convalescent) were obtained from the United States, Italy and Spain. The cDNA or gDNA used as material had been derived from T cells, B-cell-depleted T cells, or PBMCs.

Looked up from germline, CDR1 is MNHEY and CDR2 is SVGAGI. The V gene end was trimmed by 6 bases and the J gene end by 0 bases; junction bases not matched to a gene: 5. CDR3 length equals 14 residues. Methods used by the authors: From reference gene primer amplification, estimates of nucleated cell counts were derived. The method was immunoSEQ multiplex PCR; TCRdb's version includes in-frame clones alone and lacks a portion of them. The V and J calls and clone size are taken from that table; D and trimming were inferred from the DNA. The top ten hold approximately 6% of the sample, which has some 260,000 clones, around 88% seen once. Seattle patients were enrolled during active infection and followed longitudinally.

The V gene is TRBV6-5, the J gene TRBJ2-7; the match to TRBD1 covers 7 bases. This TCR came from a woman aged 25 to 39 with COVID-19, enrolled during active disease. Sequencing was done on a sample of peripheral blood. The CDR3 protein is CASSRTGSSYEQYV. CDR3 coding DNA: TGTGCCAGCAGCCGGACAGGTAGCTCCTACGAGCAGTACGTC.